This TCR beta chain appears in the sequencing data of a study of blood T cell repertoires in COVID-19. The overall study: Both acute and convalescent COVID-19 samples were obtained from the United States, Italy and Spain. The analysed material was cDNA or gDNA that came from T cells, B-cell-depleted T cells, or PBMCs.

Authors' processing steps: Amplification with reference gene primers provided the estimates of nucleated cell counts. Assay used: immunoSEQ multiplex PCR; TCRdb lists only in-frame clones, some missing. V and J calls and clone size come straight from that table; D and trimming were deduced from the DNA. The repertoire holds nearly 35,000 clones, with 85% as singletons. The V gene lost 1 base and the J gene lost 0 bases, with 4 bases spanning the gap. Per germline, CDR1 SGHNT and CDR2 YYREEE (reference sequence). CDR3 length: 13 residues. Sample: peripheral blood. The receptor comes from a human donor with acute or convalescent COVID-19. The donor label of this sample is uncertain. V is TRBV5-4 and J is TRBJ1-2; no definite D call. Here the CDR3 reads CASSLRANYGYTF. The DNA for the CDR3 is TGTGCCAGCAGCTTGCGGGCTAACTATGGCTACACCTTC.